This entry features one T cell receptor (beta chain) sequence. This clonotype is judged large (0.1 to 1%). Its recognized antigen is unknown. The input lacks base qualities; no much larger clone sits a single base away. Using a BD FACSAria II cell sorter, four subsets defined by PD-1 and/or TIGIT were sorted from live CD3+CD8+TCRalphabeta+ cells. Circulating CD8 T cells were sorted into four subsets by PD-1 and TIGIT expression to characterize their relevance to anti-PD-1 therapy response. Both TCR alpha and TCR beta chains were sequenced from each sorted CD8 T-cell subset. Peripheral blood was drawn before the first anti-PD-1 injection and after two and four injections. Ficoll gradient centrifugation was used to isolate PBMCs right away. Until use, PBMCs were stored frozen in liquid nitrogen in RPMI containing roughly 19% FCS and around 9.2% DMSO. After thawing, PBMCs were stained with a viability dye plus antibodies against CD3, CD8alpha, TCRalphabeta, PD-1 and TIGIT. Total RNA was extracted with the RNeasy Kit, and every sample reached a RIN above 7.

For CDR1 and CDR2, the germline V gene (reference sequence) lists DFQATT and SNEGSKA. V is reduced by 3 bases and J by 3 bases, leaving a spacing of 16 bases between them. The CDR3 runs 15 residues from the cysteine to the phenylalanine. The retained sequence is limited to the CDR3, 45 bases, with the frame set at the first base. This entry belongs to a study of circulating CD8 cells and anti-PD-1 response in melanoma (dated by TCRdb to the early 2020s). Concerning the study at large: Nivolumab was given to patients intravenously at 3 mg/kg every 2 weeks. On on-treatment samples, PD-1 was detected using a biotinylated anti-human IgG4 antibody. Of the approximately 13 patients in the melanoma cohort, anti-PD-1 was received as first-line therapy by seven patients, and prior targeted therapy or immunotherapy had been received by six patients. The TCR repertoire analysis was performed on approximately 11 melanoma patients, comprising 7 non-responders and 4 responders. Patients with complete or partial responses were classified as responders, and patients with stable or progressive disease (RECIST v1.1) were classified as non-responders.

TCRdb shows the sequencer as NextSeq 500. Starting from roughly 15 ng of total RNA, TCR libraries were made with the QIAseq Immune Repertoire RNA Library Kit, Human TCR Panel. Sequencing of the TCR libraries was done on an Illumina NextSeq with a Mid Output V2 kit and asymmetric 261x41 paired-end reads. Each TCR library was diluted to about 4 nM, after which the TCR libraries were pooled, denatured and loaded at 1.0 pM. The published analysis was carried out like this. TCR FASTQ files were processed in the QIAGEN GeneGlobe Data Analysis Center, and downstream analysis was performed in R 3.5.2. Clonality was calculated as one minus Shannon entropy normalized by the log of the number of unique productive sequences. Fisher exact tests at 5% FDR, run separately within each subset, picked out TRA or TRB clonotypes whose abundance differed between baseline and M1. Differentially abundant clonotypes were categorized as emerging, expanding, contracting or non-expanding/contracting. Morisita's overlap index was used to measure how much repertoires overlapped between patients. The raw public reads went through TCRdb reprocessing: fastp at Q25, MiXCR clone calling, in-frame beta chains kept. Entries that share a CDR3 protein sequence are merged under the most common genes and DNA. None of the V and J calls come from the authors' own analysis; TCRdb made them. The sample data list approximately 600 distinct CDR3 sequences, and roughly 8.9% of these were observed just once. About 44% of the sample belongs to the ten largest clones.

The study at large found these results: Since no tumor material could be accessed, the researchers instead assessed tumor reactivity using peptide assays on expanded sorted subsets. Diversity was greatest in the DNEG repertoire, PD-1 and DPOS had similar and higher clonality, and TIGIT repertoires had the lowest diversity. Experiments were generally performed without replicates because of limited material. The published TCR repertoire comparisons relied only on baseline and M1 samples from a small cohort that had few responders. The authors pointed out that the cohort included both treatment-naive and previously treated patients, and that this mix could influence the results. Repertoires were mostly private between subsets, with fewer than 7.5% of TRB clonotypes shared at M1, and the greatest sharing occurred between DPOS and TIGIT.

The V and J segments used are TRBV20-1 and TRBJ2-3; a confident D gene designation cannot be given. The TCR comes from a human donor with melanoma. The sample here was CD8+ T cells from PBMCs, taken at baseline or after one month of anti-PD-1 therapy (not recorded which). The sequence in DNA is TGCAGTGCTAGTGGCGGCGGTGTTCGAACAGATACGCAGTATTTT. Its protein is CSASGGGVRTDTQYF.